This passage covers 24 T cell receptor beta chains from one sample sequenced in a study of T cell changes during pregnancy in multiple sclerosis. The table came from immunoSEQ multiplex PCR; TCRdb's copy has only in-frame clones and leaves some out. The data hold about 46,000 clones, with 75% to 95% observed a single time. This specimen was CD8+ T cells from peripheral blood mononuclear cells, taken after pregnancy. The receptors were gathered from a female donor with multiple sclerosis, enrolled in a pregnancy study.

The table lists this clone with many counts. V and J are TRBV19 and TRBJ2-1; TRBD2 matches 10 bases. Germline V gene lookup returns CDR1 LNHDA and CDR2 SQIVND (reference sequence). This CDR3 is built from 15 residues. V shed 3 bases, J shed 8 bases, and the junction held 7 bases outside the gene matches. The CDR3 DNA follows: TGTGCCAGTAGTATTACTAGCGGGAACCCCCATGAGCAGTTCTTC. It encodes CASSITSGNPHEQFF. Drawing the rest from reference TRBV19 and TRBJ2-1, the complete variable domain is DGGITQSPKYLFRKEGQNVTLSCEQNLNHDAMYWYRQDPGQGLRLIYYSQIVNDFQKGDIAEGYSVSREKKESFPLTVTSAQKNPTAFYLCASSITSGNPHEQFFGPGTRLTVL.

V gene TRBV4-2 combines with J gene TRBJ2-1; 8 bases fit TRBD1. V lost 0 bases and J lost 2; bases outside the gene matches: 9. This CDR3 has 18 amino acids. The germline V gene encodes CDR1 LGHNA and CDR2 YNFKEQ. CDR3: CASSQDLGTGTPYNEQFF. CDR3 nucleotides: TGTGCCAGCAGCCAAGATCTGGGGACAGGCACCCCCTACAATGAGCAGTTCTTC.

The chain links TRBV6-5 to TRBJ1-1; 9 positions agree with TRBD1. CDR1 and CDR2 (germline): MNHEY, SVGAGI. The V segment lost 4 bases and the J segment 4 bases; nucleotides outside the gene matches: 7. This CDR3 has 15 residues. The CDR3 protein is CASSSPRTGATEAFF. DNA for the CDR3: TGTGCCAGCAGTTCCCCTCGGACAGGGGCCACTGAAGCTTTCTTT.

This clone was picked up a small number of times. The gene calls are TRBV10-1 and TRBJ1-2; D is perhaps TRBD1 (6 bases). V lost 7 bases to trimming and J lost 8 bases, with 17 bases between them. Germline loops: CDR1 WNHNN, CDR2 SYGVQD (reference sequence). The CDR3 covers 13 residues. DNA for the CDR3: TGCGCCAGCAAAAACAGGGAACTAGGCGGCTACACCTTC. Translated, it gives CASKNRELGGYTF.

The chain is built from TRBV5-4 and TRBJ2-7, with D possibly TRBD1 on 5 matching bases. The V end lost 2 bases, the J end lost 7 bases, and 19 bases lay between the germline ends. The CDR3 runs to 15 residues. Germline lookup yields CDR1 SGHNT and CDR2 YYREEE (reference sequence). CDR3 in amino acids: CASSFSPKGVEEQYF. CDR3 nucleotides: TGTGCCAGCAGCTTCTCACCTAAAGGGGTAGAAGAGCAGTACTTC.

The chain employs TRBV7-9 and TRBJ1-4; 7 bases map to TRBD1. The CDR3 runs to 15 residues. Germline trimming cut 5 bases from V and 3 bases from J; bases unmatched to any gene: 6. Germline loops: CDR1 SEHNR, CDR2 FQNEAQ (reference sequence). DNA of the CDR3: TGTGCCAGCAGCCCGAGGGGGCGGTCTAATGAAAAACTGTTTTTT. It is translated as CASSPRGRSNEKLFF.

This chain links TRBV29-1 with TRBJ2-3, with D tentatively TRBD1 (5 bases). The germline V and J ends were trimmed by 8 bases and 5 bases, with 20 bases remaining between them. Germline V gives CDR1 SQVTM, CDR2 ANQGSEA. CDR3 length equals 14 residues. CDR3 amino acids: CSIRPGRDQDTQYF. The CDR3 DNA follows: TGCAGCATCCGACCAGGCAGGGATCAAGATACGCAGTATTTT.

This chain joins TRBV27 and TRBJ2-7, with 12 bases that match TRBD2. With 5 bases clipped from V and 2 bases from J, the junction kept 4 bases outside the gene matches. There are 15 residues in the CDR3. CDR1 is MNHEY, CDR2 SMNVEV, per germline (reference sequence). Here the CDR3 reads CASSPSGGAPYEQYF. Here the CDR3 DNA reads TGTGCCAGCAGTCCTAGCGGGGGGGCCCCCTACGAGCAGTACTTC.

DNA for the CDR3: TGTGCCGGTGGGCGTAGTGGGGGGTCCAATGAGCAGTTCTTC. Its translation: CAGGRSGGSNEQFF. The V call is TRBV7-9, the J call TRBJ2-1, with D perhaps matching TRBD2 (6 bases). Trimming pared 11 bases from V and 6 bases from J, leaving 20 bases between. The germline V gene has CDR1 SEHNR and CDR2 FQNEAQ (reference sequence). This CDR3 comprises 14 residues.

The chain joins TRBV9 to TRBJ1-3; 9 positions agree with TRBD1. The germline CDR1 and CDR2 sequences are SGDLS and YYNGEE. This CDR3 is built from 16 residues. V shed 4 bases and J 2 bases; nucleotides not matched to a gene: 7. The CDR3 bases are TGTGCCAGCAGCTCCCTGAGACAGGGGGCTGGAAACACCATATATTTT. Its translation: CASSSLRQGAGNTIYF. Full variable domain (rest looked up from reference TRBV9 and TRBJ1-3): DSGVTQTPKHLITATGQRVTLRCSPRSGDLSVYWYQQSLDQGLQFLIQYYNGEERAKGNILERFSAQQFPDLHSELNLSSLELGDSALYFCASSSLRQGAGNTIYFGEGSWLTVV.

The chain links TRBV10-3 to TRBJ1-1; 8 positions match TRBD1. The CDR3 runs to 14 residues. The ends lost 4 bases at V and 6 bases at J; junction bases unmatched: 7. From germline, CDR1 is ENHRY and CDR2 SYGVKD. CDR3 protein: CAISGGQEGAEAFF. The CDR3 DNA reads TGTGCCATCAGTGGGGGACAGGAAGGCGCTGAAGCTTTCTTT.

Here the CDR3 reads CASRSGGNTEAFF. In nucleotides, the CDR3 is TGTGCCAGCAGAAGCGGGGGGAACACTGAAGCTTTCTTT. This chain connects TRBV27 to TRBJ1-1, with D maybe TRBD1 (5 bases). The V gene's germline CDR1 is MNHEY and CDR2 SMNVEV (reference sequence). This CDR3 has 13 amino acids. With 6 bases removed from V and 1 base from J, the gap between germline ends came to 9 bases.

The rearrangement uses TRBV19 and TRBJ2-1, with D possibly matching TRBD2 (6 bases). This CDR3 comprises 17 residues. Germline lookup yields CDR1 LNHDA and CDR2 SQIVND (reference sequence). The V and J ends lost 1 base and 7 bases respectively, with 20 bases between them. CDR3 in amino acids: CASSIGGVSTYRNEQFF. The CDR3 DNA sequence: TGTGCCAGTAGTATAGGCGGGGTATCAACTTATAGGAATGAGCAGTTCTTC.

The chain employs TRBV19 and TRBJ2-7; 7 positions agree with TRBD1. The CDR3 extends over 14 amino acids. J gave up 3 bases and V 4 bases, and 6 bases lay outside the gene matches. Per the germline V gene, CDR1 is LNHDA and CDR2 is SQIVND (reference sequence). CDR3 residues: CASSRDRQGYEQYF. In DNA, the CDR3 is TGTGCCAGTAGTAGGGATAGACAGGGCTACGAGCAGTACTTC.

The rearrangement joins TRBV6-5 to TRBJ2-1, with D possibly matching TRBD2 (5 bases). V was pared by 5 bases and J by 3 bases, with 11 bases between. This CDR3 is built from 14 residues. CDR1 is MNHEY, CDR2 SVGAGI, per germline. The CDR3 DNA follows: TGTGCCAGCAGTGAAAGGACTGGCTACAATGAGCAGTTCTTC. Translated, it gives CASSERTGYNEQFF.

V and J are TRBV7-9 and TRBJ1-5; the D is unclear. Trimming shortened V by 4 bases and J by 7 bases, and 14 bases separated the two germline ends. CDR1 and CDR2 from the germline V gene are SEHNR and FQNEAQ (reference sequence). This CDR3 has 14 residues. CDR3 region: CASSWVGVGQPQHF. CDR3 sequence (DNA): TGTGCCAGCAGCTGGGTGGGCGTCGGACAGCCCCAGCATTTT.

The CDR3 spells CASSIIRTGDQPQHF. CDR3 in DNA: TGTGCCAGTAGTATAATCCGGACAGGGGATCAGCCCCAGCATTTT. The rearrangement links TRBV19 to TRBJ1-5, with TRBD1 matching over 9 bases. CDR1 and CDR2 from the germline V gene are LNHDA and SQIVND (reference sequence). The CDR3 is made up of 15 amino acids. After removal of 2 bases from V and 5 bases from J, the junction contained 4 bases not matched to a gene.

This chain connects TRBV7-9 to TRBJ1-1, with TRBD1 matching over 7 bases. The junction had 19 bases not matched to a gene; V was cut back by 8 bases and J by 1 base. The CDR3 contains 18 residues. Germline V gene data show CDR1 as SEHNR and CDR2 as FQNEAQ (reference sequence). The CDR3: CASCNPTGMLEGNTEAFF. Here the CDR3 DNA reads TGTGCCAGCTGCAACCCGACAGGGATGCTTGAGGGGAACACTGAAGCTTTCTTT.

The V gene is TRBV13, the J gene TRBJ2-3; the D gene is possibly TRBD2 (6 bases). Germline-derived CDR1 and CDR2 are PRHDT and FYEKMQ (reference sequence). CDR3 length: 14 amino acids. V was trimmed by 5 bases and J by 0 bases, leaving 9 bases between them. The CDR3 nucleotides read TGTGCCAGCAGCAACGGGGGTAGCACAGATACGCAGTATTTT. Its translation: CASSNGGSTDTQYF.

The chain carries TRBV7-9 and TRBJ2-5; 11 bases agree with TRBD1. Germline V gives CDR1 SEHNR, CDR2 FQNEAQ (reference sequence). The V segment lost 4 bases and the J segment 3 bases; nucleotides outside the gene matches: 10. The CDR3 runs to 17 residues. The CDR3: CASSSEYGQGAKETQYF. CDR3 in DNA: TGTGCCAGCAGCTCAGAATACGGACAGGGGGCGAAAGAGACCCAGTACTTC.

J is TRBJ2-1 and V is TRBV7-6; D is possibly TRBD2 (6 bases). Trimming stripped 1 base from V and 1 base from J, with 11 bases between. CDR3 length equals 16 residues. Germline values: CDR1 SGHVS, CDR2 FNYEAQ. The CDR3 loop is CASSLGGGGSYNEQFF. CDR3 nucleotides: TGTGCCAGCAGCTTAGGTGGGGGAGGTTCCTACAATGAGCAGTTCTTC.

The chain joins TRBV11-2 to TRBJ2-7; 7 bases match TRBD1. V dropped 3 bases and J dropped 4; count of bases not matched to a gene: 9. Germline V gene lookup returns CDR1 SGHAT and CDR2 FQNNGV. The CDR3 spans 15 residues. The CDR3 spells CASSLADREGYEQYF. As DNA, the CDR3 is TGTGCCAGCAGCTTGGCTGACAGGGAAGGTTACGAGCAGTACTTC.

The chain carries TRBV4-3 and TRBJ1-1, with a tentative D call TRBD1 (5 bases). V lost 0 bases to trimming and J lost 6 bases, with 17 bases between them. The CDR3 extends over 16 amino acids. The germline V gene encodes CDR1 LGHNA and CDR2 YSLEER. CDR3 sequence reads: CASSQDMFRAQPEAFF. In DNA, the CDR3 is TGCGCCAGCAGCCAAGACATGTTCAGGGCGCAACCTGAAGCTTTCTTT.

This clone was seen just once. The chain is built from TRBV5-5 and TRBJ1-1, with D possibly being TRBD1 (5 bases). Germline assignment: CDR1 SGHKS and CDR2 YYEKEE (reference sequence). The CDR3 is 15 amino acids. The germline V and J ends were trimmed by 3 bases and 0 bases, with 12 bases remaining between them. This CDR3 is CASSYGTDMNTEAFF. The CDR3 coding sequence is TGTGCCAGCAGCTACGGGACTGACATGAACACTGAAGCTTTCTTT. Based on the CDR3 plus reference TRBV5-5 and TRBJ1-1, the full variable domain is DAGVTQSPTHLIKTRGQQVTLRCSPISGHKSVSWYQQVLGQGPQFIFQYYEKEERGRGNFPDRFSARQFPNYSSELNVNALLLGDSALYLCASSYGTDMNTEAFFGQGTRLTVV.